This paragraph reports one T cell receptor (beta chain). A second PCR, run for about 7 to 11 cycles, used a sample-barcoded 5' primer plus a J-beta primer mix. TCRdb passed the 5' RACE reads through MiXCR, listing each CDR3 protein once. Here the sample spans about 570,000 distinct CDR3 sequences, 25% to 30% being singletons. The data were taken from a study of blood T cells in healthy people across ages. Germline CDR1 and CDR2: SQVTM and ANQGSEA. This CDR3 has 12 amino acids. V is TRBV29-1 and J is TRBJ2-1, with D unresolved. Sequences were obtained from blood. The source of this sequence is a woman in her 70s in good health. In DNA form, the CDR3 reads TGCAGTGCCGGCATGGCGCTCAATGAGCAGTTCTTC. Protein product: CSAGMALNEQFF.